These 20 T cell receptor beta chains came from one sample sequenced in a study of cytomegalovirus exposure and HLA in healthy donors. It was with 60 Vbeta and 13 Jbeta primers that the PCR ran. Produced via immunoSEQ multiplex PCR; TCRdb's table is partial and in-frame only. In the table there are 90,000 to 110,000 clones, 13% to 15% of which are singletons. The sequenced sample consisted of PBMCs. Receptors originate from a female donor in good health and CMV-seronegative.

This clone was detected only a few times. The CDR3 sequence: CATSRRSTLTDEKLFF. As DNA, the CDR3 is TGTGCCACCAGCCGTAGATCGACTCTTACGGATGAAAAACTGTTTTTT. The J gene is TRBJ1-4, the V gene TRBV15; D is unclear. CDR3 length: 16 amino acids. The V gene lost 5 bases and the J gene lost 6 bases, with 19 bases spanning the gap. Per germline, CDR1 LNHNV and CDR2 YYDKDF (reference sequence).

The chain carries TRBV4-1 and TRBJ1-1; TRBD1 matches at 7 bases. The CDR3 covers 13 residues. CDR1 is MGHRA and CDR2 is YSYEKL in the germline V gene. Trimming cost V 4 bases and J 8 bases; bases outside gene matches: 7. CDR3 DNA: TGCGCCAGCAGCCTCCCGGGACAGTTCGAAGCTTTCTTT. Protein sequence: CASSLPGQFEAFF.

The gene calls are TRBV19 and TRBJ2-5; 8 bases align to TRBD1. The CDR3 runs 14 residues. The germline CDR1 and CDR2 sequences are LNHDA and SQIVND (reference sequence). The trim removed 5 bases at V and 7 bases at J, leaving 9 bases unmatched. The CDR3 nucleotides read TGTGCCAGTAGTCGAGTACAGGGGGTAGGGACCCAGTACTTC. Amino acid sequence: CASSRVQGVGTQYF.

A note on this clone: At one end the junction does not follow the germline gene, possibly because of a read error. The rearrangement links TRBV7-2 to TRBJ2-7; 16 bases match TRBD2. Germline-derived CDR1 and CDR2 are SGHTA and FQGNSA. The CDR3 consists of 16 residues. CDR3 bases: TGTGCCAGCAGCTTAACCGTACCGGGACTAGCGGGAGGGCTCGACTTC. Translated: CASSLTVPGLAGGLDF.

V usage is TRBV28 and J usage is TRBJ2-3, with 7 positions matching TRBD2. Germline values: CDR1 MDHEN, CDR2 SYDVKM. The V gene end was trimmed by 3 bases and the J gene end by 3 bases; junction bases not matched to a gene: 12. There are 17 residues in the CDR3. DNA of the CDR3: TGTGCCAGCAGTTTCCCCCCCGGCGGGAGTAGAACAGATACGCAGTATTTT. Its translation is CASSFPPGGSRTDTQYF. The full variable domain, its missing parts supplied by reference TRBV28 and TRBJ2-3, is DVKVTQSSRYLVKRTGEKVFLECVQDMDHENMFWYRQDPGLGLRLIYFSYDVKMKEKGDIPEGYSVSREKKERFSLILESASTNQTSMYLCASSFPPGGSRTDTQYFGPGTRLTVL.

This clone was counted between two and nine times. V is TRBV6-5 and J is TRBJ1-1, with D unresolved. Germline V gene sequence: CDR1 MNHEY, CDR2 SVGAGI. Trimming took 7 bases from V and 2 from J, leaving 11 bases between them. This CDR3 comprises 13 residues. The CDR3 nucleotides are TGTGCCAGCATGGCAGCACTAAACACTGAAGCTTTCTTT. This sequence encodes CASMAALNTEAFF.

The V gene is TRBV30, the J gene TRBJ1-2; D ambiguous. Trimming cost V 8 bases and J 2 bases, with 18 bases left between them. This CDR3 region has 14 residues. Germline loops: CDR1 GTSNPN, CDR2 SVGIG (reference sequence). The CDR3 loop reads CAGEGGRYNYGYTF. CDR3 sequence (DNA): TGTGCCGGGGAGGGAGGGCGGTACAACTATGGCTACACCTTC.

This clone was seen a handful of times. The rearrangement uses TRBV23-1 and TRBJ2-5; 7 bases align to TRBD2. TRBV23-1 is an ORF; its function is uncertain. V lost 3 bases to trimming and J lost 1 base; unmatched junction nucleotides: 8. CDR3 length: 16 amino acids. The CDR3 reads CASSHRPGRSQETQYF. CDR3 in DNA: TGCGCCAGCAGTCACCGTCCCGGGAGGTCCCAAGAGACCCAGTACTTC.

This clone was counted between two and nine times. CDR3 in DNA: TGTGCCAGCACCAAGGACAGGGACGTTGAAAAACTGTTTTTT. Encoded protein: CASTKDRDVEKLFF. V gene TRBV6-6 combines with J gene TRBJ1-4; 8 bases are shared with TRBD1. The length of the CDR3 is 14 residues. Unmatched junction bases numbered 8, after V lost 7 bases and J lost 7 bases. In germline, CDR1 is MNHNY, CDR2 SVGAGI (reference sequence).

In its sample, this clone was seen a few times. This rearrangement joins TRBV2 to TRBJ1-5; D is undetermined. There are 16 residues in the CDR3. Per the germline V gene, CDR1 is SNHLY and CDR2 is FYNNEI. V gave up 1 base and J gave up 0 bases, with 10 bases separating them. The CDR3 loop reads CASSEGGQYSNQPQHF. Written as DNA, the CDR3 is TGTGCCAGCAGTGAAGGTGGCCAGTATAGCAATCAGCCCCAGCATTTT. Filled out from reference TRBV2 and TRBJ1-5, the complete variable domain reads EPEVTQTPSHQVTQMGQEVILRCVPISNHLYFYWYRQILGQKVEFLVSFYNNEISEKSEIFDDQFSVERPDGSNFTLKIRSTKLEDSAMYFCASSEGGQYSNQPQHFGDGTRLSIL.

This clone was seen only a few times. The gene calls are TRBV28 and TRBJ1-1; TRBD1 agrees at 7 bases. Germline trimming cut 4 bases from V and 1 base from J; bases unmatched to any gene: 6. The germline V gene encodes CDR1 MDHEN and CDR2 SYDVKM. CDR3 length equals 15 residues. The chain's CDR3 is CASSSPGQPNTEAFF. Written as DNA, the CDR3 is TGTGCCAGCAGTTCCCCGGGACAGCCGAACACTGAAGCTTTCTTT.

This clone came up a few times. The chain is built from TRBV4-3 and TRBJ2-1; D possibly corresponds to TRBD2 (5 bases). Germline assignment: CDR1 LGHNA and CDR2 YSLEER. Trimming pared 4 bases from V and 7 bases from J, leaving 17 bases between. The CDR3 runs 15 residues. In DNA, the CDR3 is TGCGCCAGCAGCCCCGGGAATAGCCCACAAAATGAGCAGTTCTTC. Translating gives CASSPGNSPQNEQFF.

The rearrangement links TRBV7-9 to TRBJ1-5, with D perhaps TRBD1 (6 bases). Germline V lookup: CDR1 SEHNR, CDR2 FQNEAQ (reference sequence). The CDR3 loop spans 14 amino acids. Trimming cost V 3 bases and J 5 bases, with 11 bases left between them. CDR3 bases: TGTGCCAGCAGCTTGGGGGGGGGCGATCAGCCCCAGCATTTT. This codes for CASSLGGGDQPQHF.

In DNA, the CDR3 is TGTGCCTGGGGGCGGAGGGGGCGGTTGGTCGGGGAGCTGTTTTTT. Translated: CAWGRRGRLVGELFF. This chain uses TRBV30 with TRBJ2-2, with a tentative D call TRBD1 (7 bases). Trimming cost V 5 bases and J 7 bases, with 20 bases left between them. CDR3 length: 15 amino acids. Germline V gene lookup returns CDR1 GTSNPN and CDR2 SVGIG (reference sequence).

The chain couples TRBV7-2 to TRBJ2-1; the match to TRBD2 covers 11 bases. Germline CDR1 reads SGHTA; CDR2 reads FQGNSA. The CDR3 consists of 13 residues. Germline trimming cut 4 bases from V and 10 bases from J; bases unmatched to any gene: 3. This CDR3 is CASSYPSGGEQFF. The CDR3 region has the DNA TGTGCCAGCAGCTATCCTAGCGGGGGGGAGCAGTTCTTC.

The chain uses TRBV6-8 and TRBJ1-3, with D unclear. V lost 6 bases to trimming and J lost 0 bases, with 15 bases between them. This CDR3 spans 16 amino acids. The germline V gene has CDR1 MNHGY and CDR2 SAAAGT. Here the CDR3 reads CASSLSSHPSGNTIYF. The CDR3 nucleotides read TGTGCCAGCAGCCTTTCCAGTCATCCCTCTGGAAACACCATATATTTT.

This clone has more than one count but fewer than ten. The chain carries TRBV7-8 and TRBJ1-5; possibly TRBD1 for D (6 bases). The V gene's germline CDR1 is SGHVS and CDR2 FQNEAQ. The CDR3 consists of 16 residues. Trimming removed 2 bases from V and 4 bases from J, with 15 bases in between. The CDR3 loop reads CASSLLRQVRNQPQHF. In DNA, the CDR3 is TGTGCCAGCAGCTTACTAAGACAGGTTAGGAATCAGCCCCAGCATTTT. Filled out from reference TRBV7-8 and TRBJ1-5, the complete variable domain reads GAGVSQSPRYKVAKRGQDVALRCDPISGHVSLFWYQQALGQGPEFLTYFQNEAQLDKSGLPSDRFFAERPEGSVSTLKIQRTQQEDSAVYLCASSLLRQVRNQPQHFGDGTRLSIL.

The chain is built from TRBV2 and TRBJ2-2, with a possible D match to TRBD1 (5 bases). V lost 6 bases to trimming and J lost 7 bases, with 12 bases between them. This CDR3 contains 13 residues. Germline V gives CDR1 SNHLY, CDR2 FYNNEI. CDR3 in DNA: TGTGCCAGCAGATTAGGGGTAGTCGGGGAGCTGTTTTTT. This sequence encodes CASRLGVVGELFF. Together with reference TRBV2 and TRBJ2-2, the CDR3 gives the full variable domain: EPEVTQTPSHQVTQMGQEVILRCVPISNHLYFYWYRQILGQKVEFLVSFYNNEISEKSEIFDDQFSVERPDGSNFTLKIRSTKLEDSAMYFCASRLGVVGELFFGEGSRLTVL.

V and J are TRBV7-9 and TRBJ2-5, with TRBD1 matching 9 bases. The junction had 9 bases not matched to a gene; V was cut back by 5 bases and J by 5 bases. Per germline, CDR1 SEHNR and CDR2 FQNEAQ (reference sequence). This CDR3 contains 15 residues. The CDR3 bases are TGTGCCAGCAGCCTCGCACAGGGGGCACCGGAGACCCAGTACTTC. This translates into CASSLAQGAPETQYF.

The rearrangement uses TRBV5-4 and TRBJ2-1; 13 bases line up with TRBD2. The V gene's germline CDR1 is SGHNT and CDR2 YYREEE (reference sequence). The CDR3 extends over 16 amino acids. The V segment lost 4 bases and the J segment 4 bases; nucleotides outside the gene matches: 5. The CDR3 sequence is CASSPGTSGTYNEQFF. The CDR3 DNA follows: TGTGCCAGCAGCCCGGGGACTAGCGGGACTTACAATGAGCAGTTCTTC.